The rows below give T cell receptor beta chains drawn from one sample of a study of cytomegalovirus exposure and HLA in healthy donors. Assay used: immunoSEQ multiplex PCR; TCRdb lists only in-frame clones, some missing. The sample holds approximately 190,000 clones, approximately 84% seen once. Material for sequencing was PBMCs. The receptors here all came from a man between 18 and 29 years old in good health and CMV-seropositive. Each CDR3 is given with its conserved first and last residue. D genes are given only for firm matches. The size field is filled for only some rows; it gives once, few, many or a size class.

size: .
J: TRBJ2-7
D: .
V: TRBV10-3
CDR3: CAISESVFRTYEQYF
DNA: TGTGCCATCAGTGAGTCTGTATTTAGAACCTACGAGCAGTACTTC

size: .
J: TRBJ1-5
D: .
V: TRBV5-6
CDR3: CASSGVGGEDEHF
DNA: TGTGCCAGCAGCGGGGTCGGCGGGGAAGATGAGCATTTT

size: .
J: TRBJ1-3
D: .
V: TRBV6-1
CDR3: CASSGNMRGTPGNTIYF
DNA: TGTGCCAGCAGTGGGAATATGCGGGGGACTCCTGGAAACACCATATATTTT

size: .
J: TRBJ2-1
D: .
V: TRBV4-1
CDR3: CASSHPYNEQFF
DNA: TGCGCCAGCAGCCACCCATACAATGAGCAGTTCTTC

size: .
J: TRBJ1-3
D: .
V: TRBV28
CDR3: CASSRGGSRNTIYF
DNA: TGTGCCAGCTCCCGGGGGGGATCCCGGAACACCATATATTTT

size: .
J: TRBJ2-6
D: .
V: TRBV9
CDR3: CASSVGQSSGANVLTF
DNA: TGTGCCAGCAGCGTTGGTCAGTCCTCTGGGGCCAACGTCCTGACTTTC

size: .
J: TRBJ2-2
D: TRBD1
V: TRBV2
CDR3: CASVTGWDTGELFF
DNA: TGTGCCAGCGTGACAGGGTGGGACACCGGGGAGCTGTTTTTT

size: .
J: TRBJ2-1
D: TRBD2
V: TRBV27
CDR3: CASFKPSGSGNEQFF
DNA: TGTGCCAGTTTTAAACCTAGCGGGAGCGGCAATGAGCAGTTCTTC

size: .
J: TRBJ2-3
D: .
V: TRBV4-3
CDR3: CASSRDYREGDTQYF
DNA: TGCGCCAGCAGCCGAGACTACCGGGAAGGAGATACGCAGTATTTT

size: .
J: TRBJ2-1
D: TRBD1
V: TRBV19
CDR3: CASRLSSGQGSDEQFF
DNA: TGTGCCAGTCGACTCTCCTCGGGACAGGGTAGTGATGAGCAGTTCTTC

size: .
J: TRBJ2-1
D: .
V: TRBV7-3
CDR3: CASSFYGPGAGAINEQFF
DNA: TGTGCCAGCAGCTTTTACGGCCCGGGGGCGGGAGCGATTAATGAGCAGTTCTTC

size: .
J: TRBJ2-4
D: .
V: TRBV5-1
CDR3: CASTESTVENIQYF
DNA: TGCGCCAGCACCGAATCGACAGTGGAAAACATTCAGTACTTC

size: .
J: TRBJ2-3
D: TRBD2
V: TRBV4-3
CDR3: CASSQETGTSGSLSTDTQYF
DNA: TGCGCCAGCAGCCAAGAAACCGGGACTAGCGGGAGTTTGAGCACAGATACGCAGTATTTT

size: .
J: TRBJ1-1
D: TRBD1
V: TRBV7-2
CDR3: CASSLQGERTEAFF
DNA: TGTGCCAGCAGCTTACAGGGGGAAAGAACTGAAGCTTTCTTT

size: .
J: TRBJ1-5
D: .
V: TRBV27
CDR3: CASSLFPTVLGRNQPQHF
DNA: TGTGCCAGCAGTTTATTTCCGACTGTCTTGGGGCGCAATCAGCCCCAGCATTTT

size: .
J: TRBJ2-1
D: TRBD2
V: TRBV6-4
CDR3: CASSDSAGGDYNEQFF
DNA: TGTGCCAGCAGTGACTCAGCGGGGGGAGACTACAATGAGCAGTTCTTC

size: .
J: TRBJ2-1
D: TRBD1
V: TRBV7-2
CDR3: CASSLGRTGRYNEQFF
DNA: TGTGCCAGCAGCTTAGGGCGGACAGGGCGCTACAATGAGCAGTTCTTC

size: few
J: TRBJ2-7
D: TRBD1
V: TRBV18
CDR3: CASSPVRQGGNEQYF
DNA: TGTGCCAGCTCACCGGTCCGACAGGGGGGAAACGAGCAGTACTTC

size: .
J: TRBJ1-2
D: TRBD1
V: TRBV6-1
CDR3: CASSGGTASAPNYGYTF
DNA: TGTGCCAGCAGTGGCGGGACAGCTTCCGCTCCTAACTATGGCTACACCTTC

size: .
J: TRBJ2-4
D: TRBD2
V: TRBV7-2
CDR3: CASSPTSGMLAKNIQYF
DNA: TGTGCCAGCAGCCCAACTAGCGGGATGCTAGCCAAAAACATTCAGTACTTC

size: .
J: TRBJ2-6
D: TRBD1
V: TRBV5-6
CDR3: CASSPRTGEAGANVLTF
DNA: TGTGCCAGCAGCCCCCGGACAGGGGAGGCTGGGGCCAACGTCCTGACTTTC

size: once
J: TRBJ2-5
D: TRBD2
V: TRBV6-1
CDR3: CASSEGWGGETQYF
DNA: TGTGCCAGCAGTGAAGGTTGGGGGGGGGAGACCCAGTACTTC

size: .
J: TRBJ2-5
D: .
V: TRBV4-2
CDR3: CASSQDEGRGDQETQYF
DNA: TGTGCCAGCAGCCAAGATGAGGGCAGGGGGGACCAAGAGACCCAGTACTTC

size: .
J: TRBJ2-7
D: TRBD2
V: TRBV30
CDR3: CAWSVTGGPSDQQYF
DNA: TGTGCCTGGAGTGTAACGGGGGGTCCCTCTGACCAGCAGTACTTC

size: .
J: TRBJ2-2
D: TRBD1
V: TRBV9
CDR3: CASSSPGQGNTGELFF
DNA: TGTGCCAGCAGCTCTCCGGGACAGGGGAACACCGGGGAGCTGTTTTTT

size: few
J: TRBJ1-2
D: .
V: TRBV19
CDR3: CASSMDRNYGYTF
DNA: TGTGCCAGTAGTATGGACAGAAACTATGGCTACACCTTC

size: .
J: TRBJ1-1
D: .
V: TRBV6-1
CDR3: CASSHGTHLEAFF
DNA: TGTGCCAGCAGCCACGGGACACACCTTGAAGCTTTCTTT

size: .
J: TRBJ2-5
D: .
V: TRBV6-1
CDR3: CASSPPSGFQETQYF
DNA: TGTGCCAGCAGTCCACCGTCAGGTTTCCAAGAGACCCAGTACTTC

size: .
J: TRBJ1-5
D: .
V: TRBV27
CDR3: CASSNLQGPNQPQHF
DNA: TGTGCCAGCAGTAACCTACAGGGACCCAATCAGCCCCAGCATTTT

size: .
J: TRBJ2-7
D: .
V: TRBV7-9
CDR3: CASSSGRNYEQYF
DNA: TGTGCCAGCAGCTCAGGGAGGAACTACGAGCAGTACTTC

size: .
J: TRBJ2-3
D: .
V: TRBV28
CDR3: CASSLGRAFSTDTQYF
DNA: TGTGCCAGCAGTCTCGGGCGGGCCTTTAGCACAGATACGCAGTATTTT